This T cell receptor beta chain appears in the sequencing data of a study of blood T cell repertoires in COVID-19. Whole-study context: Spain, Italy and the United States supplied samples that represented acute and convalescent COVID-19. T cells, B-cell-depleted T cells, or PBMCs provided the cDNA or gDNA that served as material.

In the authors' methods: Amplified reference gene primers provided the basis for estimating nucleated cell counts. Measured with immunoSEQ multiplex PCR; TCRdb has only the in-frame clones, and not every one. V, J and clone size are those of that table, while D and trimming were read from the DNA. Among about 130,000 clones listed, roughly 85% were seen once. CDR1 and CDR2 from the germline V gene are MDHEN and SYDVKM. CDR3 size: 17 residues. V dropped 5 bases and J dropped 7; count of bases not matched to a gene: 10. Material for sequencing was peripheral blood. The V and J genes are TRBV28 and TRBJ2-2; 13 bases match TRBD2. The clonotype was recovered from a man older than 75 with active or convalescent COVID-19. CDR3 protein: CASSLPGLAGHRGELFF. DNA for the CDR3: TGTGCCAGCAGTCTACCGGGACTAGCGGGACATCGCGGGGAGCTGTTTTTT.